The next 7 T cell receptor beta chains were all read from a single sample in a study of blood T cell repertoires in COVID-19. Sequenced by immunoSEQ multiplex PCR; TCRdb stores in-frame clones only, minus some. The table records approximately 260,000 clones, around nine tenths of them present only once. Sequencing was carried out using peripheral blood. Source of these receptors: a woman aged 35 to 49 who had recovered from COVID-19.

The genes are TRBV27 and TRBJ2-2; 8 bases agree with TRBD2. V shed 6 bases, J shed 3 bases, and the junction held 9 bases outside the gene matches. Per the germline V gene, CDR1 is MNHEY and CDR2 is SMNVEV (reference sequence). The CDR3 has 16 residues. CDR3 sequence reads: CASRERAGGYTGELFF. In nucleotides, the CDR3 is TGTGCCAGCAGGGAAAGGGCGGGGGGTTACACCGGGGAGCTGTTTTTT.

V gene TRBV10-3 combines with J gene TRBJ2-3; 7 bases line up with TRBD2. CDR1 is ENHRY and CDR2 is SYGVKD in the germline V gene. J gave up 2 bases and V 6 bases, and 2 bases lay outside the gene matches. This CDR3 has 13 amino acids. CDR3 region: CAIRGGDTDTQYF. The DNA of the CDR3 is TGTGCCATCAGGGGGGGGGACACAGATACGCAGTATTTT.

This chain joins TRBV28 and TRBJ1-2; 10 bases fit TRBD1. Trimming cost V 6 bases and J 0 bases; bases outside gene matches: 7. Germline values: CDR1 MDHEN, CDR2 SYDVKM. CDR3 size: 16 residues. CDR3 coding DNA: TGTGCCAGCAGCCTGGGGGGACAGGGGACTAACTATGGCTACACCTTC. Amino acid sequence: CASSLGGQGTNYGYTF.

The V and J genes are TRBV9 and TRBJ1-2; possibly TRBD1 for D (5 bases). Between the trimmed V and J ends, which lost 3 bases and 4 bases, there was a span of 19 bases. CDR1 SGDLS and CDR2 YYNGEE come from the germline V gene. CDR3 length equals 16 residues. The CDR3 DNA reads as TGTGCCAGCAGCGCCCTGTCCGGGACGGGAGGCTATGGCTACACCTTC. Its protein is CASSALSGTGGYGYTF. Full variable domain (remainder filled in from reference TRBV9 and TRBJ1-2): DSGVTQTPKHLITATGQRVTLRCSPRSGDLSVYWYQQSLDQGLQFLIQYYNGEERAKGNILERFSAQQFPDLHSELNLSSLELGDSALYFCASSALSGTGGYGYTFGSGTRLTVV.

The chain links TRBV6-5 to TRBJ2-7, with a tentative D call TRBD1 (7 bases). Germline values: CDR1 MNHEY, CDR2 SVGAGI. The V end lost 4 bases, the J end lost 3 bases, and 13 bases lay between the germline ends. CDR3 length: 14 amino acids. In nucleotides, the CDR3 is TGTGCCAGCAGTTGGCCAGGGGGAGGCTACGAGCAGTACTTC. It translates to CASSWPGGGYEQYF.

This clone was counted only a few times. The CDR3 sequence is CASSDSGRNTGELFF. The CDR3, as DNA: TGTGCCAGCAGTGATAGCGGGAGAAACACCGGGGAGCTGTTTTTT. V gene TRBV6-2 or TRBV6-3 combines with J gene TRBJ2-2, with TRBD2 matching over 9 bases. Germline V lookup: CDR1 MNHEY, CDR2 SVGEGT. V lost 5 bases, J lost 2 bases, and 3 bases stayed unmatched. The CDR3 has 15 amino acids.

The rearrangement uses TRBV24-1 and TRBJ2-7; D is possibly TRBD2 (5 bases). V lost 7 bases and J lost 0, with 9 bases in between. CDR3 length: 13 residues. Looked up from germline, CDR1 is KGHDR and CDR2 is SFDVKD. CDR3 protein: CATSGESSYEQYF. The CDR3 DNA sequence: TGTGCCACCAGCGGGGAGAGCTCCTACGAGCAGTACTTC.